This T cell receptor (beta chain) is drawn from a study of blood T cell repertoires in COVID-19 (dated by TCRdb to the early 2020s). Regarding the complete study: The collaborator samples originated in the United States, Italy and Spain and spanned the acute and convalescent phases of COVID-19. The material from the prospective study consisted of cDNA or gDNA derived from T cells, B-cell-depleted T cells, or PBMCs. Subjects who had been exposed to COVID-19, were actively infected with it, or had recovered from it provided the deeply sampled blood TCRbeta repertoires that made up the dataset. The repertoires were released in a freely available public database meant as a resource for research on the immune response to SARS-CoV-2. Samples were obtained from the ongoing ImmuneRACE study (first 160 participants) and from some 1,200 subjects provided by 6 global collaborators. A de-identified subject ID, COVID-19 status, age in years and sex were almost always included in the sample metadata. HLA class I and class II types, where available, came from metadata supplied by the sample provider rather than from assay-based typing.

What the work shows at the level of the full study, not this receptor alone: Clinical and demographic metadata were provided uncurated, with the amount varying by source and participant.

Concerning this clone: The clone's antigen remains unknown. Per-nucleotide qualities are absent, and no much larger clonotype sits a single base away.

Per the germline V gene, MNHEY is the CDR1 and SVGAGI is the CDR2. Inclusive of the bounding cysteine and phenylalanine, the CDR3 is 13 residues long. Solely the CDR3 DNA is kept, with 39 bases framed from the first base. Unmatched junction bases come to 5, with V trimmed by 6 bases and J by 5 bases. TCRbeta CDR3 regions were amplified from genomic DNA using the immunoSEQ Assay, a bias-controlled multiplex PCR. As for the original processing: Nucleated cell counts per sample were estimated from amplification of reference gene primers within the assay. Sequence reads were collapsed and filtered to measure the absolute abundance of every unique TCRbeta CDR3 rearrangement. For each sample, productive Simpson clonality was calculated as the square root of Simpson's diversity index across productive rearrangements. TCRdb retrieved this table from immuneACCESS and kept in-frame rearrangements only. Not all clones are present; in checked studies, unresolved V genes account for under half, and no reason is known for the remainder. V, J and clone size are taken as reported in that table, and D and trimming were inferred from the DNA itself. The sample profile shows 300,000 to 400,000 clones; 65% to 90% of them were found once. In total, the top ten clones hold just over 7% of the sample.

Whole blood was collected in K2EDTA tubes by collaborating institutions according to the institutions' own protocols. For TCRbeta analysis, collaborator samples were shipped as frozen whole blood, as isolated PBMCs, or as DNA extracted from either sample type. The clonotype comes from a human donor in a cohort sampled during active COVID-19. Rearrangement joined TRBV6-5 to TRBJ1-2; 8 of the junction bases match TRBD1. The material sequenced was peripheral blood. The sequence in DNA is TGTGCCAGCAGCCCGACAGGGGTTTATGGCTACACCTTC. It translates as CASSPTGVYGYTF.